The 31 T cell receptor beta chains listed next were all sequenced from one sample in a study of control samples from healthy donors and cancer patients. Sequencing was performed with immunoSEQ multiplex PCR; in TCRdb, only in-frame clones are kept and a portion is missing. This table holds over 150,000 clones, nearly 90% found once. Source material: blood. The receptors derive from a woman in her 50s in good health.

The CDR3 DNA reads as TGTGCCACCAGCAGAGGTCCCAGGGAACTCGAAAAACTGTTTTTT. It translates to CATSRGPRELEKLFF. The gene calls are TRBV15 and TRBJ1-4; TRBD1 is a possible D gene (5 bases). Germline-derived CDR1 and CDR2 are LNHNV and YYDKDF (reference sequence). CDR3 length equals 15 residues. Trimming shortened V by 1 base and J by 8 bases, and 14 bases separated the two germline ends.

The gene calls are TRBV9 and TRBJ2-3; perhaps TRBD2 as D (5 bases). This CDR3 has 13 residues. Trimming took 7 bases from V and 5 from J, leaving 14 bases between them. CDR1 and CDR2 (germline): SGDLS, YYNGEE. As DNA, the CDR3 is TGTGCCAGCGCGGGCGGGTCGGGAGATACGCAGTATTTT. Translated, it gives CASAGGSGDTQYF.

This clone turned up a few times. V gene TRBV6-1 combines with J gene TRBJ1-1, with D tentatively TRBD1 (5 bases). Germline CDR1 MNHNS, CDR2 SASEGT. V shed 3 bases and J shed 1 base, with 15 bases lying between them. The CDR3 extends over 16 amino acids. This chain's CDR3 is CASSEGALGENTEAFF. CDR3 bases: TGTGCCAGCAGTGAGGGAGCGTTGGGGGAGAACACTGAAGCTTTCTTT.

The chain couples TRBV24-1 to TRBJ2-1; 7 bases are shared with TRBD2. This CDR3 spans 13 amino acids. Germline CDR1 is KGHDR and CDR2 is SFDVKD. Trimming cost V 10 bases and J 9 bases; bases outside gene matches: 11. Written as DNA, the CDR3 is TGTGCCACGGATCCAGCGGGGACCTTTGAGCAGTTCTTC. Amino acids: CATDPAGTFEQFF.

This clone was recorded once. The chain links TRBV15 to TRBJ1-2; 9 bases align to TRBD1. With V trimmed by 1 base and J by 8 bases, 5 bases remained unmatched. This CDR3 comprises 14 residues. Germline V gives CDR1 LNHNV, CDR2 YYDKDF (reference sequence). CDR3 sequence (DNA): TGTGCCACCAGCAGAGGTATACAGGGGGCCGGCTACACCTTC. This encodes CATSRGIQGAGYTF.

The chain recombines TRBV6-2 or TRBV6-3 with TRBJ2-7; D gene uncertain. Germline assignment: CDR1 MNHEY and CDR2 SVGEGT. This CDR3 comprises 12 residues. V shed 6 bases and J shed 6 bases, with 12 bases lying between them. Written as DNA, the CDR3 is TGTGCCAGCAGCCGCCCGACCGCCGAGCAGTACTTC. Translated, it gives CASSRPTAEQYF.

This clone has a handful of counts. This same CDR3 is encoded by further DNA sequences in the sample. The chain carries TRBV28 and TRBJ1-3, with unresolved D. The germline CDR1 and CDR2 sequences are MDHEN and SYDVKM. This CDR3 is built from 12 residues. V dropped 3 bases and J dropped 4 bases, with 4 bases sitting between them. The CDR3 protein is CASSLTGNTIYF. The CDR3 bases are TGTGCCAGCAGTTTGACAGGAAACACCATATATTTT.

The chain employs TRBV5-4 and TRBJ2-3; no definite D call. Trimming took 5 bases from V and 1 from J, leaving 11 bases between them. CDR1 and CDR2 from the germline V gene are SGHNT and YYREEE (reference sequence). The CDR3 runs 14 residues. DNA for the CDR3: TGTGCCAGCAGGTATAGGACCGGCACAGATACGCAGTATTTT. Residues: CASRYRTGTDTQYF.

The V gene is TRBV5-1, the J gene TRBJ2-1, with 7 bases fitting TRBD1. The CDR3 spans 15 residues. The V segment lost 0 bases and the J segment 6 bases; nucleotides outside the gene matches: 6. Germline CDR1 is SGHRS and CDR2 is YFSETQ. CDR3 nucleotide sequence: TGCGCCAGCAGCTTGGGGGCAGGGGGTTTCAATGAGCAGTTCTTC. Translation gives CASSLGAGGFNEQFF.

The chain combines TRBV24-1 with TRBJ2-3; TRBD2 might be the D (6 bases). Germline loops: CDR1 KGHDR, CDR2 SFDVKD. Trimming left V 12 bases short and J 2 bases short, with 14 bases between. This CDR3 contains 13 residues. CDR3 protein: CASQGEVTDTQYF. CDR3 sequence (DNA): TGTGCCTCCCAAGGGGAGGTCACAGATACGCAGTATTTT.

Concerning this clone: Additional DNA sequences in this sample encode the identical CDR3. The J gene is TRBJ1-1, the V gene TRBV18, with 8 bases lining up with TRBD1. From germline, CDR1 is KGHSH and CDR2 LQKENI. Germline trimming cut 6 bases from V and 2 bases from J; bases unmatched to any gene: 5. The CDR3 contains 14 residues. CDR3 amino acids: CASSQGQGNTEAFF. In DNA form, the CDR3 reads TGTGCCAGCTCGCAAGGACAGGGCAACACTGAAGCTTTCTTT.

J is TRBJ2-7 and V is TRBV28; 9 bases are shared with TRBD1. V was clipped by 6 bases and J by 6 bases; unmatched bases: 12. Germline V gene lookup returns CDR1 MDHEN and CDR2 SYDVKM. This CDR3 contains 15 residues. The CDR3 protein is CASSPRGTGRREQYF. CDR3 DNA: TGTGCCAGCAGCCCCCGAGGGACAGGGCGTCGCGAGCAGTACTTC.

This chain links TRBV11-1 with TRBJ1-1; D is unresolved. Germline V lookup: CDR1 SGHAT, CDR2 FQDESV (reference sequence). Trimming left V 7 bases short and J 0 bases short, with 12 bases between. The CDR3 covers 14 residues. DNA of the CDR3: TGTGCCAGCACAGAAGAAGAGGTGAACACTGAAGCTTTCTTT. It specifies CASTEEEVNTEAFF.

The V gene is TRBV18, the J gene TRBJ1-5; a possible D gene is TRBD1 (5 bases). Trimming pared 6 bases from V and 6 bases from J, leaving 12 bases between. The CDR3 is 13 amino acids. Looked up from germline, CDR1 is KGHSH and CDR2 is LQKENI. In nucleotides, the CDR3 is TGTGCCAGCTCCTCAGGGTTGAGTCAGCCCCAGCATTTT. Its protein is CASSSGLSQPQHF.

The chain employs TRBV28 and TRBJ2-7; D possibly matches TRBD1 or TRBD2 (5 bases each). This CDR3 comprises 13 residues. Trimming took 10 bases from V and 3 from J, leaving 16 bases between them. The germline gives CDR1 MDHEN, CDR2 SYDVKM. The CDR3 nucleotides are TGTGCCACCACACAGGCCGGGGTCTACGAGCAGTACTTC. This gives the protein CATTQAGVYEQYF.

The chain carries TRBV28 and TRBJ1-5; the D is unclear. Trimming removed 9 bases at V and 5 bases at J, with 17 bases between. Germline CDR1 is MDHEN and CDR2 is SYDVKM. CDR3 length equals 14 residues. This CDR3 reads CASFLRRGDQPQHF. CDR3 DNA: TGTGCCAGTTTCTTGCGACGGGGTGATCAGCCCCAGCATTTT.

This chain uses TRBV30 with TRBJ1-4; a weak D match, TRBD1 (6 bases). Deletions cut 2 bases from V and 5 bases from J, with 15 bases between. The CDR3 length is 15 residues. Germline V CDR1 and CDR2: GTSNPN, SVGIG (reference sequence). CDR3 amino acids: CAWSNGGAPNEKLFF. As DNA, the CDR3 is TGTGCCTGGAGTAATGGGGGCGCACCAAATGAAAAACTGTTTTTT.

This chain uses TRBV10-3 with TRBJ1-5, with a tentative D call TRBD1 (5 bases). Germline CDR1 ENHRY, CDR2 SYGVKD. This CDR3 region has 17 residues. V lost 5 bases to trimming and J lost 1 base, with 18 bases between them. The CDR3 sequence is CAISPYSGERSNQPQHF. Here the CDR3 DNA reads TGTGCCATCAGTCCATACTCGGGGGAAAGGAGCAATCAGCCCCAGCATTTT.

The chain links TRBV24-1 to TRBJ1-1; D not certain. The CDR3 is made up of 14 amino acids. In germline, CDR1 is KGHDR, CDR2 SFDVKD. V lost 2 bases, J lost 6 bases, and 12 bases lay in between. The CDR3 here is CATSDSYRDSEAFF. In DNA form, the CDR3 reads TGTGCCACCAGTGATTCCTACCGCGATTCTGAAGCTTTCTTT.

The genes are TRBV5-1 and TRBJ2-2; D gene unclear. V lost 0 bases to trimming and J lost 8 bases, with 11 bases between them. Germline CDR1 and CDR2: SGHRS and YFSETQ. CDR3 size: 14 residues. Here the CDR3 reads CASSLEVGGGELFF. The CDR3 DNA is TGCGCCAGCAGCTTGGAAGTGGGTGGGGGGGAGCTGTTTTTT.

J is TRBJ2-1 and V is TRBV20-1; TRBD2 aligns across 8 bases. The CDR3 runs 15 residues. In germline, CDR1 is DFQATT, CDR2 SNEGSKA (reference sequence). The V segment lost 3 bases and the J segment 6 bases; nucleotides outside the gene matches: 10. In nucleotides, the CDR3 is TGCAGTGCTAGTTCTCAACCGGGACTAGTCAATGAGCAGTTCTTC. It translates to CSASSQPGLVNEQFF.

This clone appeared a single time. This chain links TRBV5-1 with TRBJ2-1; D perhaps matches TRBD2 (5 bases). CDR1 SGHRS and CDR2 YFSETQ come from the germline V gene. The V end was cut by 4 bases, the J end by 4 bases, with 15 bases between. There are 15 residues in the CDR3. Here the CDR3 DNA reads TGCGCCAGCAGCCCCGACTATGAACCTTACAATGAGCAGTTCTTC. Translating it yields CASSPDYEPYNEQFF. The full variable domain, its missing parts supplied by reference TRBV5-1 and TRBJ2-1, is KAGVTQTPRYLIKTRGQQVTLSCSPISGHRSVSWYQQTPGQGLQFLFEYFSETQRNKGNFPGRFSGRQFSNSRSEMNVSTLELGDSALYLCASSPDYEPYNEQFFGPGTRLTVL.

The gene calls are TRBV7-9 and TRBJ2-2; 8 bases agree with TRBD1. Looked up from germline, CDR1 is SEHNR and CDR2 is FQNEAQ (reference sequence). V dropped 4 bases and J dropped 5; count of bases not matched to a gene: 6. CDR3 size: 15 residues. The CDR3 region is CASSSDRVKTGELFF. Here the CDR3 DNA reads TGTGCCAGCAGCTCGGACAGGGTCAAAACCGGGGAGCTGTTTTTT.

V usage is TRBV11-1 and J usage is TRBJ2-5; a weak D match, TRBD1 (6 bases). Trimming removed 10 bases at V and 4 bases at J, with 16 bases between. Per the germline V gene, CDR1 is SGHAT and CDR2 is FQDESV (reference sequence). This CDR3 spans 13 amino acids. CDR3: CATGPGERETQYF. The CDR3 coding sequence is TGTGCCACCGGGCCAGGGGAAAGAGAGACCCAGTACTTC. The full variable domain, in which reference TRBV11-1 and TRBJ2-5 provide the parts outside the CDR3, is EAEVAQSPRYKITEKSQAVAFWCDPISGHATLYWYRQILGQGPELLVQFQDESVVDDSQLPKDRFSAERLKGVDSTLKIQPAELGDSAMYLCATGPGERETQYFGPGTRLLVL.

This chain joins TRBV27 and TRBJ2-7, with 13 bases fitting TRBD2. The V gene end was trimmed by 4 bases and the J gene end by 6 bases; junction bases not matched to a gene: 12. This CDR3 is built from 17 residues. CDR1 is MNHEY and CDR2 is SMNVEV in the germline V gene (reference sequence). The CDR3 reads CASSSGRGLAGSGEQYF. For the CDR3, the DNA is TGTGCCAGCAGTTCGGGACGGGGACTAGCGGGGTCTGGCGAGCAGTACTTC.

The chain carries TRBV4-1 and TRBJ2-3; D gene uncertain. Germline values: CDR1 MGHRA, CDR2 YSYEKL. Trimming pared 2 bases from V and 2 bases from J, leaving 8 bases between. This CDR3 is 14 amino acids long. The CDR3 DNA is TGCGCCAGCAGCCAAAGCAGGTTCACAGATACGCAGTATTTT. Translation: CASSQSRFTDTQYF.

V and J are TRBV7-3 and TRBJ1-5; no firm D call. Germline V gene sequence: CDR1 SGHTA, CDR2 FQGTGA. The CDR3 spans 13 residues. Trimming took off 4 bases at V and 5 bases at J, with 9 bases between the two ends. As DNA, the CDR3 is TGTGCCAGCAGCTCAGACACTGATCAGCCCCAGCATTTT. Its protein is CASSSDTDQPQHF.

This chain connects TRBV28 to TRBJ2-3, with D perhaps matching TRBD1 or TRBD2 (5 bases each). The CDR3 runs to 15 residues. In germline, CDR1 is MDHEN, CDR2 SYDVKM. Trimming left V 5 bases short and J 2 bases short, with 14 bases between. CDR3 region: CASSSRDGTTDTQYF. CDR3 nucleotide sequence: TGTGCCAGCAGTAGCAGGGACGGTACCACAGATACGCAGTATTTT.

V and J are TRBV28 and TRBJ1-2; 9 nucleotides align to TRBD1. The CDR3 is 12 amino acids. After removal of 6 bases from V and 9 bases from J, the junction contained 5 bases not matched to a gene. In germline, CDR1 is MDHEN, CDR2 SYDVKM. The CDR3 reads CASRRQGERYTF. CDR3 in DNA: TGTGCCAGCAGACGACAGGGGGAGCGCTACACCTTC.

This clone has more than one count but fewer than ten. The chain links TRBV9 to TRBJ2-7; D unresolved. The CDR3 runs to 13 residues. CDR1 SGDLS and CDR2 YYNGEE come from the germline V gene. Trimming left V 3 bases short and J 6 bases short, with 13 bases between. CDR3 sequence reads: CASSGIVVGEQYF. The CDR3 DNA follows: TGTGCCAGCAGCGGGATCGTAGTAGGCGAGCAGTACTTC.

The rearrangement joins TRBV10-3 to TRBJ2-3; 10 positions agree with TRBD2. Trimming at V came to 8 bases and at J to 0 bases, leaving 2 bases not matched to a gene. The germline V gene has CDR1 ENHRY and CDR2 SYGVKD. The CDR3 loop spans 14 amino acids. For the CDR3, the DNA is TGTGCCATCGCTAGCGGGGGAAGCACAGATACGCAGTATTTT. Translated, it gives CAIASGGSTDTQYF.